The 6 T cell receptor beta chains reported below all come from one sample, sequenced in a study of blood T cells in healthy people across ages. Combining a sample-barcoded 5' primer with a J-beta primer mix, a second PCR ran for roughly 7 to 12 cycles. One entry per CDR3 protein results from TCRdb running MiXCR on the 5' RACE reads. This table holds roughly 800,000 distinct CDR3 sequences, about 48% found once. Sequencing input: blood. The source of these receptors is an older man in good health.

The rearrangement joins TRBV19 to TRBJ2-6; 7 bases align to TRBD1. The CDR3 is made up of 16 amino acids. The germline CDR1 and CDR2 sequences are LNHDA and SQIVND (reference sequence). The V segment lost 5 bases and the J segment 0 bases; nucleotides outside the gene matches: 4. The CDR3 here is CASSVDRDSGANVLTF. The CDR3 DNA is TGTGCCAGTAGTGTCGACAGGGACTCTGGGGCCAACGTCCTGACTTTC.

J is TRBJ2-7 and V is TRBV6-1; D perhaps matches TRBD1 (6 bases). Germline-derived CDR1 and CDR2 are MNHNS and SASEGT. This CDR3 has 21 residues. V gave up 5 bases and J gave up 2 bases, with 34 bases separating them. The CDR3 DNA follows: TGTGCCAGCAGTCAAACTTCCAGGAGATTAACCCCCGGACAGAAGCCCTACGAGCAGTACTTC. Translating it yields CASSQTSRRLTPGQKPYEQYF.

In DNA, the CDR3 is TGTGCCAGCAGCTTAGTCTCTACAGTGACCTACGAGCAGTACTTC. This translates into CASSLVSTVTYEQYF. This chain joins TRBV7-2 and TRBJ2-5; D is ambiguous. The end of the DNA aligns better with TRBJ2-7, so the J call may be wrong. CDR3 size: 15 residues. CDR1 and CDR2 (germline): SGHTA, FQGNSA.

The CDR3 protein is CASRQQWMNTEAFF. The CDR3 DNA follows: TGTGCCAGCCGACAACAATGGATGAACACTGAAGCTTTCTTT. The chain has TRBV28 and TRBJ1-1; D is undetermined. CDR3 size: 14 residues. Trimming removed 8 bases from V and 0 bases from J, with 13 bases in between. Germline CDR1 MDHEN, CDR2 SYDVKM.

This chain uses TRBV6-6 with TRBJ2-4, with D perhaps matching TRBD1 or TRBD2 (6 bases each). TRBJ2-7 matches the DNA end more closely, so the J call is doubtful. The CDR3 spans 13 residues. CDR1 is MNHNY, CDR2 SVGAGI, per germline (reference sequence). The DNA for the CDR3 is TGTGCCAGCAGTTGCGGGGACAACCGCGAGCAGTACTTC. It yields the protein CASSCGDNREQYF.

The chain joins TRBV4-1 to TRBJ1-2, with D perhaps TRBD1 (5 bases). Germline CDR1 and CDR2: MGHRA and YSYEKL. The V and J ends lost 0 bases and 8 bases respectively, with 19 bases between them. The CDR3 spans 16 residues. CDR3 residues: CASSQDIGQGRGGYTF. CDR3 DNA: TGCGCCAGCAGCCAAGATATCGGCCAGGGAAGGGGCGGCTACACCTTC.